This T cell receptor beta chain is from a study of T-cell memory formation after mild COVID-19. Study results and caveats: Cross-reactive memory appears to have joined, as suggested by some responding clones showing up in pre-infection memory.

In the case of this clonotype: Antigen specificity is unknown.

Each CDR3 protein gets one entry after TCRdb re-called the 5' RACE reads with MiXCR. This sample has 92,000 or so distinct CDR3 sequences, with approximately 13% found just once. Unmatched junction bases numbered 5, after V lost 7 bases and J lost 5 bases. The CDR3 is made up of 14 amino acids. Per germline, CDR1 MNHEY and CDR2 SVGEGT. The sample consisted of PBMCs or a T cell subset sorted from them (not recorded which). The chain employs TRBV6-2 or TRBV6-3 and TRBJ2-1; 10 bases line up with TRBD2. This clonotype originated in an adult woman who had mild COVID-19 (a few samples of this study predate the infection). Cell type and time point are not known. Written as DNA, the CDR3 is TGTGCCAGCACAGATAGCGGGGGGAACAATGAGCAGTTCTTC. Amino acid sequence: CASTDSGGNNEQFF.